A single sample is the source of the 7 T cell receptor beta chains below, sequenced in a study of T cell changes during pregnancy in multiple sclerosis. The table came from immunoSEQ multiplex PCR; TCRdb's copy has only in-frame clones and leaves some out. The data hold 50,000 to 60,000 clones, with over 75% observed a single time. Material: peripheral blood, obtained in the first trimester of pregnancy. Receptor source: a female donor in good health, enrolled as a control in a pregnancy study.

The chain has TRBV7-9 and TRBJ2-1; 8 bases fit TRBD2. Germline V gene data show CDR1 as SEHNR and CDR2 as FQNEAQ (reference sequence). This CDR3 region has 16 residues. Trimming removed 7 bases from V and 7 bases from J; junction bases left unmatched: 15. The CDR3 coding sequence is TGTGCCAGCACCGCGGGGGGACTCCCTCCCCGGAATGAGCAGTTCTTC. Amino acids: CASTAGGLPPRNEQFF.

The V call is TRBV9, the J call TRBJ2-1; 10 nucleotides align to TRBD2. V trimming: 4 bases; J trimming: 7 bases; junction bases outside the gene matches: 8. Germline V gene sequence: CDR1 SGDLS, CDR2 YYNGEE. CDR3 size: 15 residues. The CDR3 sequence: CASSQLAGPENEQFF. CDR3 in DNA: TGTGCCAGCAGCCAACTAGCGGGACCCGAGAATGAGCAGTTCTTC. The whole variable domain, remainder taken from reference TRBV9 and TRBJ2-1, is DSGVTQTPKHLITATGQRVTLRCSPRSGDLSVYWYQQSLDQGLQFLIQYYNGEERAKGNILERFSAQQFPDLHSELNLSSLELGDSALYFCASSQLAGPENEQFFGPGTRLTVL.

This chain uses TRBV19 with TRBJ1-2; the D is unclear. Germline assignment: CDR1 LNHDA and CDR2 SQIVND (reference sequence). Between the trimmed V and J ends, which lost 3 bases and 4 bases, there was a span of 15 bases. The CDR3 contains 15 residues. CDR3 residues: CASSMGGRSPYGYTF. In DNA, the CDR3 is TGTGCCAGTAGTATGGGAGGGAGGAGTCCCTATGGCTACACCTTC. The full variable domain, in which reference TRBV19 and TRBJ1-2 provide the parts outside the CDR3, is DGGITQSPKYLFRKEGQNVTLSCEQNLNHDAMYWYRQDPGQGLRLIYYSQIVNDFQKGDIAEGYSVSREKKESFPLTVTSAQKNPTAFYLCASSMGGRSPYGYTFGSGTRLTVV.

This chain uses TRBV28 with TRBJ2-2; 7 bases agree with TRBD2. V shed 7 bases and J 5 bases; nucleotides not matched to a gene: 10. The CDR3 sequence is 15 residues long. Germline V gene lookup returns CDR1 MDHEN and CDR2 SYDVKM. CDR3 amino acids: CASIPGGSGTGELFF. The DNA of the CDR3 is TGTGCCAGCATCCCAGGCGGGAGTGGGACCGGGGAGCTGTTTTTT.

In its sample, this clone was seen once. The rearrangement links TRBV6-5 to TRBJ2-5; a weak D match, TRBD2 (7 bases). The CDR3 sequence is 15 residues long. Per the germline V gene, CDR1 is MNHEY and CDR2 is SVGAGI. V lost 6 bases and J lost 3, with 17 bases in between. The CDR3 DNA reads TGTGCCAGCAGCCCGGGGGGCACAGGGAAAGAGACCCAGTACTTC. Protein: CASSPGGTGKETQYF.

The gene calls are TRBV5-5 and TRBJ2-1; maybe TRBD2 (6 bases). With 4 bases removed from V and 2 bases from J, the gap between germline ends came to 10 bases. CDR1 and CDR2 (germline): SGHKS, YYEKEE (reference sequence). CDR3 size: 14 residues. In nucleotides, the CDR3 is TGTGCCAGCAGCCCGGGAGTGGCCTACAATGAGCAGTTCTTC. Translating gives CASSPGVAYNEQFF.

The chain combines TRBV9 with TRBJ1-5; 7 bases match TRBD1. Looked up from germline, CDR1 is SGDLS and CDR2 is YYNGEE. CDR3 size: 14 residues. Trimming at V came to 4 bases and at J to 4 bases, leaving 5 bases not matched to a gene. The CDR3 spells CASSFRQGNQPQHF. CDR3 nucleotides: TGTGCCAGCAGCTTCCGACAGGGTAATCAGCCCCAGCATTTT.